This TCR beta chain was profiled in a study of blood T cell repertoires in COVID-19. The wider study: Some COVID-19 samples were acute and others convalescent; all came from the United States, Italy and Spain. Sources were T cells, B-cell-depleted T cells, or PBMCs; the material itself was cDNA or gDNA.

The Seattle patients, enrolled during active infection, were followed longitudinally. The CDR3 runs to 14 residues. Trimming left V 2 bases short and J 0 bases short, with 7 bases between. Germline V gene data show CDR1 as MNHNS and CDR2 as SASEGT. Authors' methods: For nucleated cells, counts were estimated from reference gene primer amplification. Clones were sequenced by immunoSEQ multiplex PCR, and TCRdb holds only the in-frame ones, with some missing. V and J calls and clone size are copied from that table; D and trimming were computed from the DNA. The data hold about 300,000 clones, with about 88% observed a single time.

This sequence joins TRBV6-1 and TRBJ1-2, with a tentative D call TRBD1 (5 bases). The sequenced sample consisted of peripheral blood. This receptor was taken from a human donor with COVID-19, enrolled during active disease. The donor label of this sample is uncertain. CDR3 sequence reads: CASSEQGSNYGYTF. In DNA, the CDR3 is TGTGCCAGCAGTGAACAGGGCTCTAACTATGGCTACACCTTC.